The 20 T cell receptor beta chains given below trace back to one sample, sequenced in a study of shared clonotypes between healthy human individuals. CD45RO negativity and positive selection for CCR7 defined naive CD8 cells, a population that excluded terminally differentiated effector memory CD45RA+ cells. Repertoires were generated with immunoSEQ multiplex PCR, while TCRdb's copy carries only in-frame clones and drops some. The table includes around 2,000,000 clones, about 95% detected once. Input material: naive CD8+ T cells sorted from blood. The receptors derive from a man between 18 and 35 years old in good health.

CDR3 bases: TGTGCCAGCAGTGAAAGCCGTGGGGGTTCGGGATCACCCCTCCACTTT. Its translation: CASSESRGGSGSPLHF. The rearrangement links TRBV6-1 to TRBJ1-6, with a possible D match to TRBD1 (5 bases). CDR1 is MNHNS, CDR2 SASEGT, per germline. Between the trimmed V and J ends, which lost 2 bases and 10 bases, there was a span of 18 bases. The CDR3 sequence is 16 residues long.

J is TRBJ1-1 and V is TRBV5-1; 9 positions agree with TRBD1. The length of the CDR3 is 14 residues. J was trimmed by 5 bases and V by 4 bases; bases with no gene match: 6. CDR1 SGHRS and CDR2 YFSETQ come from the germline V gene. CDR3 protein: CASSTGTGWTEAFF. In nucleotides, the CDR3 is TGCGCCAGCAGCACGGGGACAGGGTGGACTGAAGCTTTCTTT. Combining the CDR3 with reference TRBV5-1 and TRBJ1-1 gives the whole variable domain KAGVTQTPRYLIKTRGQQVTLSCSPISGHRSVSWYQQTPGQGLQFLFEYFSETQRNKGNFPGRFSGRQFSNSRSEMNVSTLELGDSALYLCASSTGTGWTEAFFGQGTRLTVV.

In the case of this clone: Other DNA sequences in this sample translate to the same CDR3. The chain couples TRBV9 to TRBJ2-3; D not resolved. Germline assignment: CDR1 SGDLS and CDR2 YYNGEE. V was cut by 0 bases and J by 2 bases, with 10 bases left in between. The CDR3 contains 15 residues. The CDR3 DNA sequence: TGTGCCAGCAGCGTAGACGGCGCTTCCACAGATACGCAGTATTTT. Residues: CASSVDGASTDTQYF.

The chain links TRBV4-3 to TRBJ2-1; 7 bases are a match to TRBD1. This CDR3 is 16 amino acids long. V shed 0 bases, J shed 4 bases, and the junction held 6 bases outside the gene matches. CDR1 is LGHNA, CDR2 YSLEER, per germline. The CDR3 sequence is CASSQEGPGGYNEQFF. The CDR3 DNA is TGCGCCAGCAGCCAAGAGGGGCCAGGGGGTTACAATGAGCAGTTCTTC.

The rearrangement joins TRBV13 to TRBJ2-1, with 10 bases identical to TRBD2. The CDR3 extends over 19 amino acids. Germline V gene lookup returns CDR1 PRHDT and CDR2 FYEKMQ (reference sequence). With 4 bases clipped from V and 0 bases from J, the junction kept 12 bases outside the gene matches. The chain's CDR3 is CASSSLAGEGMGSYNEQFF. The CDR3 region has the DNA TGTGCCAGCAGCTCTCTAGCGGGAGAGGGCATGGGCTCCTACAATGAGCAGTTCTTC.

The chain employs TRBV5-6 and TRBJ2-7, with a possible D match to TRBD2 (5 bases). The CDR3 extends over 16 amino acids. Germline lookup yields CDR1 SGHDT and CDR2 YYEEEE. V dropped 1 base and J dropped 3 bases, with 17 bases sitting between them. The CDR3 reads CASSLTPGNKLYEQYF. The CDR3 DNA reads TGTGCCAGCAGCTTGACACCGGGAAACAAACTCTACGAGCAGTACTTC.

The count of this clone is one. Other nucleotide sequences in the sample specify the same CDR3. The rearrangement uses TRBV9 and TRBJ2-3; 9 nucleotides line up with TRBD2. Germline-derived CDR1 and CDR2 are SGDLS and YYNGEE. The V and J ends lost 0 bases and 2 bases, in that order; junction bases with no gene match: 4. CDR3 length: 16 residues. This CDR3 is CASSVEVAGVTDTQYF. The CDR3 coding sequence is TGTGCCAGCAGCGTAGAGGTAGCGGGAGTCACAGATACGCAGTATTTT.

A note on this clone: A much larger clone sits a single nucleotide away, making a read error possible. Other DNA sequences from this sample encode an identical CDR3 as well. The V gene is TRBV6-6, the J gene TRBJ2-7; D is unclear. Looked up from germline, CDR1 is MNHNY and CDR2 is SVGAGI (reference sequence). The CDR3 runs to 9 residues. V lost 8 bases and J 4 bases, leaving 3 bases between the germline ends. CDR3 amino acids: CASGYEQYF. In DNA form, the CDR3 reads TGTGCCAGCGGGTACGAGCAGTACTTC.

The V and J genes are TRBV27 and TRBJ2-7; TRBD2 agrees at 8 bases. From germline, CDR1 is MNHEY and CDR2 SMNVEV (reference sequence). J was trimmed by 4 bases and V by 4 bases; bases with no gene match: 15. The CDR3 runs 17 residues. The CDR3 DNA is TGTGCCAGCAGTTCGGAAGCGGGGGACGCCCCAGGGTACGAGCAGTACTTC. Its protein is CASSSEAGDAPGYEQYF.

This sequence joins TRBV5-4 and TRBJ2-7, with D tentatively TRBD2 (5 bases). Germline loops: CDR1 SGHNT, CDR2 YYREEE (reference sequence). There are 14 residues in the CDR3. The V and J ends lost 0 bases and 4 bases respectively, with 11 bases between them. DNA of the CDR3: TGTGCCAGCAGCTTGGGCGGGCTAGAATACGAGCAGTACTTC. Amino acid sequence: CASSLGGLEYEQYF.

The chain recombines TRBV4-3 with TRBJ1-4; D possibly corresponds to TRBD1 (5 bases). The V end was cut by 3 bases, the J end by 4 bases, with 12 bases between. Looked up from germline, CDR1 is LGHNA and CDR2 is YSLEER. The CDR3 covers 15 residues. The CDR3, as DNA: TGCGCCAGCAGCCACAACCGGGACGGTAATGAAAAACTGTTTTTT. Translated, it gives CASSHNRDGNEKLFF.

The gene calls are TRBV4-3 and TRBJ1-1, with no clear D. The CDR3 totals 13 residues. V lost 2 bases, J lost 0 bases, and 4 bases lay in between. In germline, CDR1 is LGHNA, CDR2 YSLEER. CDR3 sequence: CASSQIMNTEAFF. The CDR3 bases are TGCGCCAGCAGCCAAATCATGAACACTGAAGCTTTCTTT.

The genes are TRBV18 and TRBJ2-2, with 9 bases aligning to TRBD1. The V and J ends lost 3 bases and 5 bases, in that order; junction bases with no gene match: 4. Germline CDR1 reads KGHSH; CDR2 reads LQKENI. The CDR3 runs to 15 residues. CDR3 sequence: CASSPGTGWTGELFF. CDR3 DNA sequence: TGTGCCAGCTCACCCGGGACAGGGTGGACCGGGGAGCTGTTTTTT.

This rearrangement joins TRBV2 to TRBJ2-1; 9 bases line up with TRBD2. The junction had 9 bases not matched to a gene; V was cut back by 2 bases and J by 13 bases. This CDR3 has 14 amino acids. Germline V gene lookup returns CDR1 SNHLY and CDR2 FYNNEI. CDR3 loop: CASSEFELGLAQFF. CDR3 sequence (DNA): TGTGCCAGCAGTGAATTTGAGTTGGGACTAGCTCAGTTCTTC.

V usage is TRBV28 and J usage is TRBJ2-7; 7 bases are a match to TRBD1. The V gene end was trimmed by 6 bases and the J gene end by 2 bases; junction bases not matched to a gene: 7. The CDR3 consists of 14 residues. Germline CDR1 is MDHEN and CDR2 is SYDVKM. CDR3 nucleotides: TGTGCCAGCAGCTGGGGGACAGACACCTACGAGCAGTACTTC. Protein: CASSWGTDTYEQYF.

The V call is TRBV4-1, the J call TRBJ1-4, with 7 nucleotides matching TRBD1. V was pared by 4 bases and J by 0 bases, with 5 bases of the junction left unmatched. The CDR3 has 16 residues. Germline values: CDR1 MGHRA, CDR2 YSYEKL. The CDR3 sequence is CASSPGTAATNEKLFF. CDR3 sequence (DNA): TGCGCCAGCAGCCCAGGGACAGCTGCAACTAATGAAAAACTGTTTTTT.

This clone was detected only once. Other DNA sequences of this sample code for an identical CDR3. This sequence joins TRBV11-2 and TRBJ2-5; 7 bases line up with TRBD1. The junction had 6 bases not matched to a gene; V was cut back by 5 bases and J by 0 bases. The CDR3 has 15 residues. Germline values: CDR1 SGHAT, CDR2 FQNNGV. CDR3 coding DNA: TGTGCCAGCAGCCCGGGGACAGCCAACCAAGAGACCCAGTACTTC. Amino acids: CASSPGTANQETQYF.

V is TRBV4-3 and J is TRBJ2-1; TRBD1 is a possible D gene (5 bases). CDR1 and CDR2 (germline): LGHNA, YSLEER. The CDR3 runs to 18 residues. Trimming cost V 1 base and J 8 bases, with 24 bases left between them. The CDR3 nucleotides are TGCGCCAGCAGCCAAGCTTTCCCCCTAGGGGCACAATTGGATGAGCAGTTCTTC. This gives the protein CASSQAFPLGAQLDEQFF.

The chain combines TRBV27 with TRBJ2-7, with 9 bases matching TRBD2. The CDR3 is made up of 16 amino acids. After removal of 5 bases from V and 6 bases from J, the junction contained 14 bases not matched to a gene. Germline V lookup: CDR1 MNHEY, CDR2 SMNVEV (reference sequence). The CDR3 bases are TGTGCCAGCAGTCCCATAGCGGGAGCCGGAGGAGGCGAGCAGTACTTC. Protein sequence: CASSPIAGAGGGEQYF.

This clone showed up just once. The CDR3 DNA reads TGCGCCAGCAGCCAAGAAGTTTGGGGAGGGACCCTCCCACCCGAGCAGTACTTC. Its translation is CASSQEVWGGTLPPEQYF. The gene calls are TRBV4-3 and TRBJ2-7; 7 bases are shared with TRBD2. CDR1 is LGHNA and CDR2 is YSLEER in the germline V gene. J lost 6 bases, V lost 0 bases, and 17 bases had no gene match. There are 18 residues in the CDR3.